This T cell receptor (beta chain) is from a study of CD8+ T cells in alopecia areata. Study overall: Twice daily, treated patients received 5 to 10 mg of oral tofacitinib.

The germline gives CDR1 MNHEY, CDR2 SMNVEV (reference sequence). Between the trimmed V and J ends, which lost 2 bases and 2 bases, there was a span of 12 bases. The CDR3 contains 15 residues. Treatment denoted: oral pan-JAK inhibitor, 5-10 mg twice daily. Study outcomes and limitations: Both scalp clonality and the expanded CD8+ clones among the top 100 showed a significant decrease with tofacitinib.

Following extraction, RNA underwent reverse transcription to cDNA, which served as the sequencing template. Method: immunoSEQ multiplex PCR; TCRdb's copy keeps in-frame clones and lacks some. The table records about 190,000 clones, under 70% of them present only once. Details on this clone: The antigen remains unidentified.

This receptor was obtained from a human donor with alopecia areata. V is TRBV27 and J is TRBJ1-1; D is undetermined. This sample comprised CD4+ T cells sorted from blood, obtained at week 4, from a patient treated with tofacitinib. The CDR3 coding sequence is TGTGCCAGCAGTTTAAGTTCGGGCGACAACACTGAAGCTTTCTTT. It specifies CASSLSSGDNTEAFF.